Sequencing of this T cell receptor beta chain was carried out in a study of T cell repertoires in cytomegalovirus infection. TCRdb re-called the reads through MiXCR, storing one row per CDR3 protein. There are around 300,000 distinct CDR3 sequences in the sample; under 30% occur only once, and about 15% lies in the top ten. Sequenced material: PBMCs. This clonotype was obtained from a human donor in good health (CMV status not recorded). Some clones in this sample may be carry-over from other donors' samples.

The CDR3 bases are TGTGCCATCAAGGGTAGCGTTAGCACAGATACGCAGTATTTT. Amino acids: CAIKGSVSTDTQYF. The chain has TRBV10-3 and TRBJ2-3, with D maybe TRBD2 (5 bases). The CDR3 totals 14 residues. Trimming stripped 7 bases from V and 0 bases from J, with 11 bases between. Germline V CDR1 and CDR2: ENHRY, SYGVKD.